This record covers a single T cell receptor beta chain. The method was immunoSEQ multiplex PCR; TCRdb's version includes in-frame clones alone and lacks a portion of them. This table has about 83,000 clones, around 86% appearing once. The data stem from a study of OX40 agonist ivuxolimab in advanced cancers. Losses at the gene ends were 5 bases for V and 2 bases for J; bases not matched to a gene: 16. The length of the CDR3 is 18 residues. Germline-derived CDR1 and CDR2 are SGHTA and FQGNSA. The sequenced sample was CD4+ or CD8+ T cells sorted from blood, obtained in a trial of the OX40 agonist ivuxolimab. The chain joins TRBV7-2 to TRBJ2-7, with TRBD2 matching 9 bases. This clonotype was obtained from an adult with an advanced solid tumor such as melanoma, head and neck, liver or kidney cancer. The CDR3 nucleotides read TGTGCCAGCAGCCGTGGGGGCTCAAGCGGGGGGACCACCTACGAGCAGTACTTC. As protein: CASSRGGSSGGTTYEQYF. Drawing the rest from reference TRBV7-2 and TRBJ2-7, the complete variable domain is GAGVSQSPSNKVTEKGKDVELRCDPISGHTALYWYRQSLGQGLEFLIYFQGNSAPDKSGLPSDRFSAERTGGSVSTLTIQRTQQEDSAVYLCASSRGGSSGGTTYEQYFGPGTRLTVT.